The 24 T cell receptor beta chains presented below share a single source sample, sequenced in a study of blood T cells in healthy people across ages. With a J-beta primer mix and a sample-barcoded 5' primer, a second PCR ran about 7 to 12 cycles. Each CDR3 protein gets one entry after TCRdb re-called the 5' RACE reads with MiXCR. The table includes approximately 1.5 million distinct CDR3 sequences, around 36% detected once. Sequencing used blood. All receptors come from a woman in her 30s in good health.

The table lists this clonotype with a few counts. The junction shows a germline mismatch at one end, possibly a read error. This sequence joins TRBV4-1 and TRBJ1-3, with D perhaps TRBD1 (5 bases). This CDR3 has 17 residues. The germline CDR1 and CDR2 sequences are MGHRA and YSYEKL. This CDR3 reads CASSQDITGGAGNTIYF. In DNA form, the CDR3 reads TGCGCCAGCAGCCAAGATATAACCGGGGGAGCCGGAAACACTATATATTTT.

A few counts support this clonotype. The rearrangement joins TRBV9 to TRBJ2-5; 7 bases fit TRBD1. The CDR3 sequence is 16 residues long. The trim removed 0 bases at V and 2 bases at J, leaving 7 bases unmatched. Germline CDR1 and CDR2: SGDLS and YYNGEE. The CDR3 reads CASSVGDRALQETQYF. The CDR3 DNA follows: TGTGCCAGCAGCGTAGGCGACAGGGCACTTCAAGAGACCCAGTACTTC.

The chain uses TRBV15 and TRBJ1-2, with a possible D match to TRBD1 (6 bases). Trimming removed 0 bases from V and 3 bases from J, with 14 bases in between. The germline V gene encodes CDR1 LNHNV and CDR2 YYDKDF (reference sequence). There are 16 residues in the CDR3. CDR3 loop: CATSRERGAVDYGYTF. The CDR3 DNA sequence: TGTGCCACCAGCAGAGAACGGGGGGCGGTAGACTATGGCTACACCTTC. The entire variable domain, with the rest obtained from reference TRBV15 and TRBJ1-2, is as follows: DAMVIQNPRYQVTQFGKPVTLSCSQTLNHNVMYWYQQKSSQAPKLLFHYYDKDFNNEADTPDNFQSRRPNTSFCFLDIRSPGLGDTAMYLCATSRERGAVDYGYTFGSGTRLTVV.

V usage is TRBV6-1 and J usage is TRBJ2-3, with 7 bases aligning to TRBD2. The CDR3 is 15 amino acids. Looked up from germline, CDR1 is MNHNS and CDR2 is SASEGT. With V trimmed by 6 bases and J by 1 base, 7 bases remained unmatched. The CDR3 bases are TGTGCCAGCAGAACGGCGGGAGTGGGCACAGATACGCAGTATTTT. Translating gives CASRTAGVGTDTQYF.

In its sample, this clonotype was seen a few times. The chain couples TRBV20-1 to TRBJ2-5; 11 bases map to TRBD2. The germline V gene has CDR1 DFQATT and CDR2 SNEGSKA (reference sequence). This CDR3 is built from 18 residues. The V and J ends lost 0 bases and 1 base, in that order; junction bases with no gene match: 10. The CDR3 here is CSARDFRLAGGPQETQYF. Here the CDR3 DNA reads TGCAGTGCTAGAGATTTTAGGCTAGCGGGAGGCCCCCAAGAGACCCAGTACTTC.

This clonotype was seen many times. V gene TRBV4-1 combines with J gene TRBJ2-7, with 9 positions matching TRBD1. The CDR3 has 16 amino acids. Unmatched junction bases numbered 5, after V lost 0 bases and J lost 2 bases. Germline V lookup: CDR1 MGHRA, CDR2 YSYEKL. The CDR3 reads CASSQDLGTGTYEQYF. In DNA, the CDR3 is TGCGCCAGCAGCCAAGATCTGGGGACAGGGACCTACGAGCAGTACTTC.

This chain uses TRBV12-3 or TRBV12-4 with TRBJ2-7, with 9 bases that match TRBD1. With 5 bases clipped from V and 4 bases from J, the junction kept 3 bases outside the gene matches. CDR3 length: 13 residues. The chain's CDR3 is CASSGQGWYEQYF. CDR3 nucleotides: TGTGCCAGCAGTGGACAGGGGTGGTACGAGCAGTACTTC.

Only a few counts were recorded for this clonotype. This rearrangement joins TRBV20-1 to TRBJ1-2; D ambiguous. The CDR3 spans 12 residues. V was clipped by 3 bases and J by 11 bases, with 16 bases between them. Germline CDR1 reads DFQATT; CDR2 reads SNEGSKA (reference sequence). CDR3 in amino acids: CSAREGSGVYTF. DNA for the CDR3: TGCAGTGCTAGGGAGGGCTCGGGAGTTTACACCTTC.

The V gene is TRBV28, the J gene TRBJ2-1; D could derive from TRBD1 or TRBD2 (5 bases each). Trimming cost V 6 bases and J 5 bases, with 17 bases left between them. The CDR3 has 15 residues. In germline, CDR1 is MDHEN, CDR2 SYDVKM. The CDR3 sequence is CASRRGAETNNEQFF. In DNA, the CDR3 is TGTGCCAGCAGACGAGGGGCAGAAACCAACAATGAGCAGTTCTTC. The variable domain in full, completed from reference TRBV28 and TRBJ2-1, reads DVKVTQSSRYLVKRTGEKVFLECVQDMDHENMFWYRQDPGLGLRLIYFSYDVKMKEKGDIPEGYSVSREKKERFSLILESASTNQTSMYLCASRRGAETNNEQFFGPGTRLTVL.

This clonotype was recorded at least ten times. The chain couples TRBV4-1 to TRBJ2-7; 9 bases map to TRBD2. This CDR3 has 16 amino acids. Germline CDR1 is MGHRA and CDR2 is YSYEKL. V gave up 0 bases and J gave up 5 bases; unmatched junction bases: 8. The CDR3 region is CASSQDAVAGANEQYF. CDR3 DNA: TGCGCCAGCAGCCAAGATGCAGTAGCGGGAGCAAACGAGCAGTACTTC.

This clonotype appeared many times. This rearrangement joins TRBV20-1 to TRBJ2-1; 11 nucleotides line up with TRBD2. Germline V gives CDR1 DFQATT, CDR2 SNEGSKA (reference sequence). V was clipped by 0 bases and J by 3 bases; unmatched bases: 1. The CDR3 is 15 amino acids. CDR3 region: CSAREGTSGYNEQFF. Here the CDR3 DNA reads TGCAGTGCTAGAGAAGGGACTAGCGGCTACAATGAGCAGTTCTTC.

This chain joins TRBV7-8 and TRBJ2-7; a weak D match, TRBD2 (7 bases). Matching the DNA end better, TRBJ2-4 makes the J call doubtful. The CDR3 spans 16 residues. CDR1 and CDR2 (germline): SGHVS, FQNEAQ. In DNA form, the CDR3 reads TGTGCCAGCAGCTTAGTCGTCCGGGAAGGGGGGGACATTCAGTACTTC. Protein product: CASSLVVREGGDIQYF.

The V call is TRBV29-1, the J call TRBJ1-2; D ambiguous. Germline lookup yields CDR1 SQVTM and CDR2 ANQGSEA. Trimming took off 1 base at V and 4 bases at J, with 10 bases between the two ends. The length of the CDR3 is 13 residues. The CDR3 protein is CSVEVVDGYGYTF. The CDR3 DNA sequence: TGCAGCGTTGAAGTCGTGGACGGCTATGGCTACACCTTC.

The chain is built from TRBV10-3 and TRBJ2-7; the match to TRBD2 covers 8 bases. The CDR3 is made up of 17 amino acids. Germline CDR1 reads ENHRY; CDR2 reads SYGVKD. Trimming at V came to 3 bases and at J to 5 bases, leaving 15 bases not matched to a gene. CDR3 protein: CAISDGASGPLGHEQYF. Here the CDR3 DNA reads TGTGCCATCAGTGATGGAGCTAGCGGGCCACTGGGGCACGAGCAGTACTTC.

This sequence joins TRBV5-6 and TRBJ2-1, with 12 bases that match TRBD2. The CDR3 is made up of 17 amino acids. Germline CDR1 reads SGHDT; CDR2 reads YYEEEE. J gave up 1 base and V 4 bases, and 6 bases lay outside the gene matches. The CDR3 DNA reads TGTGCCAGCAGCGAGGGGACTAGCGGGTTATCCTACAATGAGCAGTTCTTC. This sequence encodes CASSEGTSGLSYNEQFF.

The V and J genes are TRBV28 and TRBJ2-7; D call uncertain. The V gene's germline CDR1 is MDHEN and CDR2 SYDVKM. The CDR3 contains 15 residues. V lost 1 base and J lost 4, with 14 bases in between. The chain's CDR3 is CASSLLQTSTYEQYF. CDR3 nucleotides: TGTGCCAGCAGTTTATTGCAGACTTCGACTTACGAGCAGTACTTC.

A few counts support this clonotype. DNA of the CDR3: TGTGCCAGCAGTTCCGGGACAGGTTCCAACTACAAGCAGTACTTC. Translated: CASSSGTGSNYKQYF. The rearrangement uses TRBV27 and TRBJ2-4; 8 bases match TRBD1. Germline V gene sequence: CDR1 MNHEY, CDR2 SMNVEV (reference sequence). This CDR3 has 15 residues. Trimming took 4 bases from V and 13 from J; bases not matched to a gene: 15.

This clonotype appeared a few times. This chain connects TRBV29-1 to TRBJ2-1, with 8 bases aligning to TRBD2. CDR1 is SQVTM and CDR2 is ANQGSEA in the germline V gene. The CDR3 is made up of 13 amino acids. The junction had 9 bases not matched to a gene; V was cut back by 6 bases and J by 8 bases. CDR3 sequence (DNA): TGCAGCGTCCAACCCCGGGGGGGGTATGAGCAGTTCTTC. Amino acid sequence: CSVQPRGGYEQFF.

This sequence joins TRBV5-1 and TRBJ2-1; a weak D match, TRBD1 (5 bases). This CDR3 has 16 residues. Trimming took off 4 bases at V and 7 bases at J, with 21 bases between the two ends. Germline-derived CDR1 and CDR2 are SGHRS and YFSETQ. CDR3 sequence (DNA): TGCGCCAGCAGCCCCTTCTTTGCGGCAAGGGGTAATGAGCAGTTCTTC. It specifies CASSPFFAARGNEQFF.

The chain links TRBV6-1 to TRBJ2-3, with a possible D match to TRBD1 (6 bases). The germline gives CDR1 MNHNS, CDR2 SASEGT. Trimming took off 7 bases at V and 0 bases at J, with 20 bases between the two ends. CDR3 length: 17 residues. The CDR3 nucleotides are TGTGCCAGCACATGGCAACAGGGCCCTTTTAGCACAGATACGCAGTATTTT. Its protein is CASTWQQGPFSTDTQYF.

The chain is built from TRBV14 and TRBJ1-1, with a tentative D call TRBD1 (6 bases). V was clipped by 3 bases and J by 8 bases, with 10 bases between them. The CDR3 is 12 residues long. Germline lookup yields CDR1 SGHDN and CDR2 FVKESK. CDR3 amino acids: CASSHPGQEAFF. The DNA for the CDR3 is TGTGCCAGCAGCCACCCGGGACAAGAAGCTTTCTTT.

With regard to this clonotype: The junction departs from germline at one end; a sequencing error may be responsible. This chain links TRBV5-6 with TRBJ2-7; TRBD1 agrees at 9 bases. CDR3 size: 15 residues. CDR1 and CDR2 (germline): SGHDT, YYEEEE. CDR3 in amino acids: CAGSYRDRVTYEQYF. The DNA for the CDR3 is TGTGCCGGCAGCTACCGGGACAGGGTCACCTACGAGCAGTACTTC.

The rearrangement links TRBV27 to TRBJ2-3; D tentatively fits TRBD1 or TRBD2 (5 bases each). Germline V gene data show CDR1 as MNHEY and CDR2 as SMNVEV (reference sequence). With 5 bases removed from V and 7 bases from J, the gap between germline ends came to 13 bases. The CDR3 sequence is 13 residues long. This CDR3 is CASSRDGRNTQYF. CDR3 coding DNA: TGTGCCAGCAGTCGGGACGGCCGCAATACGCAGTATTTT.

This clonotype turned up a few times. CDR3 sequence reads: CSASGGVVYNEQFF. CDR3 coding DNA: TGCAGTGCTAGCGGGGGGGTGGTCTACAATGAGCAGTTCTTC. This chain uses TRBV20-1 with TRBJ2-1, with TRBD2 matching 8 bases. V lost 3 bases to trimming and J lost 3 bases; unmatched junction nucleotides: 4. Germline CDR1 reads DFQATT; CDR2 reads SNEGSKA (reference sequence). The CDR3 sequence is 14 residues long.